Sequencing of this T cell receptor beta chain was carried out in a study of T cell repertoires in cytomegalovirus infection. Study overall: CMV infection plus the matching HLA type was flagged by public TCR beta signatures.

With respect to this clonotype: Its antigen is not known.

One entry per CDR3 protein, called by TCRdb with MiXCR from the reads. The sample yields under 800,000 distinct CDR3 sequences, 20% to 25% seen once. Per the germline V gene, CDR1 is SGDLS and CDR2 is YYNGEE. The J segment lost 7 bases and the V segment lost 3 bases, leaving 6 bases of the junction unmatched. The CDR3 runs to 15 residues. Broader study findings: Carriers of CMV plus the relevant HLA were identified by cumulative public TCR beta family frequency. HLA-C-restricted, CMV-specific TCR beta clonotypes were dominant ex vivo.

The sequencing sample was made of CD8+ T cells from PBMCs. J is TRBJ2-3 and V is TRBV9; TRBD1 matches at 12 bases. The TCR was taken from a human donor in good health (CMV status not recorded). Some clones in this sample may be carry-over from other donors' samples. The chain's CDR3 is CASSEVGQGANTQYF. CDR3 coding DNA: TGTGCCAGCAGCGAGGTGGGACAGGGGGCAAATACGCAGTATTTT.